Below are 5 T cell receptor beta chains sequenced from a single sample in a study of PD-1 blockade in classical Hodgkin lymphoma. The assay was immunoSEQ multiplex PCR, and TCRdb's table has in-frame clones only and misses some. The data contain 75,000 to 100,000 clones, approximately 88% of them singletons. All patients relapsed after autologous stem cell transplantation, and brentuximab vedotin exposure varied. This sample comprised peripheral blood mononuclear cells (PBMCs), obtained at baseline. These receptors were obtained from a human donor with classical Hodgkin lymphoma.

This clone came up a few times. The chain is built from TRBV6-5 and TRBJ2-7, with a tentative D call TRBD2 (6 bases). The CDR3 is made up of 15 amino acids. The V gene lost 2 bases and the J gene lost 9 bases, with 20 bases spanning the gap. CDR1 MNHEY and CDR2 SVGAGI come from the germline V gene. The CDR3 reads CASSYVGGSIGVQYF. The CDR3, as DNA: TGTGCCAGCAGTTACGTGGGGGGAAGTATCGGCGTGCAGTACTTC.

J is TRBJ1-5 and V is TRBV25-1; TRBD1 aligns across 9 bases. V shed 3 bases, J shed 6 bases, and the junction held 6 bases outside the gene matches. The germline CDR1 and CDR2 sequences are MGHDK and SYGVNS. The CDR3 sequence is 15 residues long. CDR3 region: CASSDGQGTSQPQHF. CDR3 DNA: TGTGCCAGCAGTGATGGACAGGGGACCTCTCAGCCCCAGCATTTT.

V and J are TRBV6-1 and TRBJ2-7; TRBD1 matches 12 bases. J lost 0 bases, V lost 10 bases, and 7 bases had no gene match. The V gene's germline CDR1 is MNHNS and CDR2 SASEGT. This CDR3 contains 15 residues. CDR3 bases: TGTGCCACCAGCGGGGACAGGGGGCACTCCTACGAGCAGTACTTC. Translation: CATSGDRGHSYEQYF.

This sequence joins TRBV15 and TRBJ2-4; D gene ambiguous. The V end lost 0 bases, the J end lost 1 base, and 16 bases lay between the germline ends. The CDR3 totals 18 residues. Germline V gives CDR1 LNHNV, CDR2 YYDKDF (reference sequence). The CDR3 spells CATSRDKSAEPAKNIQYF. DNA for the CDR3: TGTGCCACCAGCAGAGATAAGTCGGCCGAGCCGGCCAAAAACATTCAGTACTTC.

The J gene is TRBJ1-2, the V gene TRBV7-2; D is perhaps TRBD1 (5 bases). This CDR3 contains 13 residues. Germline CDR1 and CDR2: SGHTA and FQGNSA. V lost 5 bases, J lost 2 bases, and 9 bases lay in between. The CDR3 sequence: CASSPTANYGYTF. The CDR3 region has the DNA TGTGCCAGCAGCCCGACAGCGAACTATGGCTACACCTTC.